The entry below gives a single T cell receptor (beta chain) sequence along with its context. The target antigen is unknown. The data are from a study of cytomegalovirus exposure and HLA in healthy donors. Study-wide context: One earlier analysis, a look at 180 million or so T cells, found fewer than 140 million unique TCR beta sequences.

The length of the CDR3 is 11 residues. Germline V gene sequence: CDR1 SGHNT, CDR2 YENEEA. V was clipped by 8 bases and J by 11 bases, with 10 bases between them. 60 Vbeta and 13 Jbeta primers were used in PCR. Method: immunoSEQ multiplex PCR; TCRdb's copy keeps in-frame clones and lacks some. The repertoire includes about 180,000 clones, about 81% of them detected once, and 1.5% sits in the top ten. Study observations and caveats: The authors judged a highly shared variant cluster likely a sequencing artifact. Presence/absence analyses treated sequencing depth as roughly uniform across donors.

The sequenced sample was PBMCs. V and J are TRBV11-3 and TRBJ1-6; D is uncertain. This TCR derives from a man in his forties or fifties in good health and CMV-seronegative. CDR3 nucleotides: TGTGCCAGCGGTAGGAGGGCACCCCTCCACTTT. Residues: CASGRRAPLHF.